Below, one T cell receptor (beta chain) is given with its context. Its antigen remains unknown. Germline CDR1 GTSNPN, CDR2 SVGIG (reference sequence). Trimming cost V 0 bases and J 3 bases, with 6 bases left between them. The CDR3 has 13 amino acids. These data are taken from a study of T cell responses to AZD1222 COVID-19 vaccine. Study-level points and caveats: The donor group comprised mostly white British people and more females; the analysis possibly underestimated clonal diversity. Dominant at 160-218 and 743-854, vaccine-associated CD4 TCRs also spanned spike.

This table comes from immunoSEQ multiplex PCR, and its TCRdb copy is limited to in-frame clones, with some not included. The table has 100,000 to 150,000 clones, around 87% seen once; the top ten hold 1.5%. This chain joins TRBV30 and TRBJ1-3; D remains unclear. Sequences were derived from peripheral blood, sampled on day 0 of AZD1222 vaccination. The sequence came from an adult in good health. The CDR3 is CAWSVDGGNTIYF. The DNA of the CDR3 is TGTGCCTGGAGTGTAGATGGTGGAAACACCATATATTTT.